These T cell receptor beta chains were read from a single sample in a study of T-cell reconstitution after alpha-beta-depleted transplantation in children. MiXCR, applied by TCRdb to the PCR reads, yields one record per CDR3 protein. The profile shows some 300,000 distinct CDR3 sequences, less than 9.5% of them singletons. This sample comprised peripheral blood, obtained 360 days after TCRalphabeta/CD19-depleted stem cell transplant. These receptors were taken from a female patient aged 2-9 years who had a stem cell transplant for Fanconi anemia, so the T cells may come from the graft donor. CDR3s include the opening cysteine and the closing phenylalanine or tryptophan. D genes are given only for firm matches. Size values are once, few and many counts, or a class for expanded clones, and some rows have none.

TRBJ2-1 many TRBV7-9 TRBD2 TGTGCCAGCAGCTTTTTCGCGGGGGGGCCGATGAACAATGAGCAGTTCTTC CASSFFAGGPMNNEQFF
TRBJ1-1 few TRBV28 TRBD1 TGTGCCAGCAGGTTAAGGTTTACAGGGGACACTGAAGCTTTCTTT CASRLRFTGDTEAFF
TRBJ2-4 many TRBV5-1 TRBD1 TGCGCCAGCAGCTTGGGGACAGGAGCTAAAAACATTCAGTACTTC CASSLGTGAKNIQYF
TRBJ2-1 many TRBV20-1 - TGCAGTGACTCAAGCGTGGGGGCTTACAATGAGCAGTTCTTC CSDSSVGAYNEQFF
TRBJ2-1 few TRBV7-8 - TGTGCCAGCAGCTTAGCGACGGGGGTGCTCCCCGAACGCTCCTACAATGAGCAGTTCTTC CASSLATGVLPERSYNEQFF
TRBJ2-1 - TRBV19 TRBD2 TGTGCCAGTAGTCCGACCTCAGCGGGGGGTCCGGATGAGCAGTTCTTC CASSPTSAGGPDEQFF
TRBJ2-5 many TRBV12-3/TRBV12-4 - TGTGCCAGCAGTTTTAGGAAGACCCAGTACTTC CASSFRKTQYF
TRBJ2-5 many TRBV12-3/TRBV12-4 - TGTGCCAGCAGTTTAGATGCAAGTTGGAAGACCCAGTACTTC CASSLDASWKTQYF
TRBJ1-1 many TRBV29-1 - TGCAGCGTCGCGCAGGGAGCTGAAGCTTTCTTT CSVAQGAEAFF
TRBJ1-2 few TRBV5-1 - TGCGCCAGCAGCTTGGTTCCTCAAGGGGCACAGGAGGGAAATGGCTACACCTTC CASSLVPQGAQEGNGYTF
TRBJ2-2 many TRBV9 - TGTGCCAGCAGCGTGTTTGGGGGCTCGGGCACCGGGGAGCTGTTTTTT CASSVFGGSGTGELFF
TRBJ2-5 many TRBV6-5 - TGTGCCAGCGGCATTCTCGGCCAAGAGACCCAGTACTTC CASGILGQETQYF
TRBJ1-6 many TRBV28 - TGTGCCAGCAGTTTACCCCACAGGGTCGATAATTCACCCCTCCACTTT CASSLPHRVDNSPLHF
TRBJ2-3 many TRBV20-1 - TGCAGTGCTAGAGACCAGACGGGTAGGGATACGCAGTATTTT CSARDQTGRDTQYF
TRBJ2-5 few TRBV5-6 TRBD1 TGTGCCAGCAGCTTGGGGTCAGGGGGCTTAGAGACCCAGTACTTC CASSLGSGGLETQYF
TRBJ1-1 many TRBV5-1 TRBD1 TGCGCCAGCAGCTTGGAAACGACAGGGCGGGAAGCTTTCTTT CASSLETTGREAFF
TRBJ2-7 many TRBV20-1 - TGCAGTGCTTCCCGGGACGCACACTCCTACGAGCAGTACTTC CSASRDAHSYEQYF
TRBJ2-1 few TRBV2 - TGTGCCAGCATTCTCGGACCCCCGGGCGTATACAATGAGCAGTTCTTC CASILGPPGVYNEQFF
TRBJ1-6 - TRBV3-1 TRBD1 TGTGCCAGCAGCCAGACCTTCGGACAGGTGAATTCACCCCTCCACTTT CASSQTFGQVNSPLHF
TRBJ1-1 many TRBV7-9 TRBD1 TGTGCCAGCACAAATTTACAGGGGGTGGACACTGAAGCTTTCTTT CASTNLQGVDTEAFF
TRBJ2-5 - TRBV12-3/TRBV12-4 - TGTGCCAGCAGTTTAATGGGCGAGGAGACCCAGTACTTC CASSLMGEETQYF
TRBJ1-2 many TRBV11-2 - TGTGCCAGCAGCCGGGAGGGTAGTGGCTACACCTTC CASSREGSGYTF
TRBJ1-1 many TRBV12-3/TRBV12-4 - TGTGCCAGCAGTTTATTGGGGTACACTGAAGCTTTCTTT CASSLLGYTEAFF
TRBJ1-1 many TRBV6-5 - TGTGCCAGCAGTTACTCGCGTACAACAAAAGCTTTCTTT CASSYSRTTKAFF
TRBJ1-2 once TRBV6-1 TRBD1 TGTGCCAGCAGTCGTACTAACAGGGGACTCTATGGCTACAGCTTC CASSRTNRGLYGYSF
TRBJ1-4 many TRBV4-2 - TGTGCCAGCAGCCTCCCCAAGGGGGGCCTGAATGAAAAACTGTTTTTT CASSLPKGGLNEKLFF
TRBJ1-2 many TRBV29-1 TRBD1 TGCAGCGCCGGGACAGGAAGTCTGTATGGCTACACCTTC CSAGTGSLYGYTF
TRBJ2-1 many TRBV28 - TGTGCCAGCAGTTTGGGTGGGCCCTGGGCCTACAATGAGCAGTTCTTC CASSLGGPWAYNEQFF
TRBJ1-2 few TRBV4-3 - TGCGCCAGCAGCCAAGGGACCTTCGGGGGTGGCTACACCTTC CASSQGTFGGGYTF